What follows are 17 T cell receptor beta chains derived from one specimen sequenced in a study of blood T cells in healthy people across ages. The use of a sample-barcoded 5' primer and a J-beta primer mix characterized a second PCR of 7 to 11 cycles. Each CDR3 protein gets one entry after TCRdb re-called the 5' RACE reads with MiXCR. The sample shows approximately 800,000 distinct CDR3 sequences, 58% of them seen only once. Source material: blood. These receptors originate from a man aged 25-40 years in good health.

CDR3 sequence: CASSSLANNEQFF. The DNA for the CDR3 is TGTGCCAGCAGCTCCCTGGCTAACAATGAGCAGTTCTTC. The J gene is TRBJ2-1, the V gene TRBV7-2; no reliable D call. CDR1 and CDR2 (germline): SGHTA, FQGNSA. CDR3 length: 13 amino acids. The ends were cut back, 4 bases at V and 5 bases at J, with 9 bases in the middle.

The genes are TRBV11-1 and TRBJ2-7; 9 bases fit TRBD1. Germline trimming cut 3 bases from V and 4 bases from J; bases unmatched to any gene: 7. Germline values: CDR1 SGHAT, CDR2 FQDESV (reference sequence). The CDR3 is 15 residues long. The CDR3: CASSLTGTGIYEQYF. The CDR3 bases are TGTGCCAGCAGCTTGACAGGGACAGGGATATACGAGCAGTACTTC.

As regards this clonotype: Compared with germline, one end of the junction differs, possibly owing to a read error. This rearrangement joins TRBV12-3 or TRBV12-4 to TRBJ2-3, with TRBD2 as a possible D gene (5 bases). The CDR3 extends over 14 amino acids. CDR3 sequence reads: CASSYTLKGDMQYF. The CDR3 nucleotides are TGTGCCAGCAGCTACACTCTAAAGGGAGATATGCAGTATTTT.

A few counts support this clonotype. The V call is TRBV6-6, the J call TRBJ2-1; no reliable D call. This CDR3 is 13 amino acids long. The germline V gene has CDR1 MNHNY and CDR2 SVGAGI (reference sequence). V was clipped by 2 bases and J by 3 bases, with 5 bases between them. This CDR3 is CASSYDGYNEQFF. CDR3 DNA sequence: TGTGCCAGCAGTTACGATGGCTACAATGAGCAGTTCTTC.

The chain links TRBV6-5 to TRBJ2-3; D is unclear. V gave up 5 bases and J gave up 6 bases, with 9 bases separating them. The CDR3 length is 12 residues. Germline CDR1 MNHEY, CDR2 SVGAGI. The CDR3 bases are TGTGCCAGCAGTCAGCACGAGGATACGCAGTATTTT. This sequence encodes CASSQHEDTQYF.

Only a few counts were recorded for this clonotype. The chain is built from TRBV7-9 and TRBJ2-5; 7 bases are a match to TRBD2. Trimming cost V 5 bases and J 11 bases; bases outside gene matches: 17. CDR3 length: 15 residues. Germline-derived CDR1 and CDR2 are SEHNR and FQNEAQ (reference sequence). The CDR3 region is CASSRTILADDEQYF. The CDR3 region has the DNA TGTGCCAGCAGCCGAACGATTCTAGCGGACGATGAGCAGTACTTC.

This chain uses TRBV20-1 with TRBJ2-3, with D possibly TRBD2 on 5 matching bases. This CDR3 contains 14 residues. Trimming removed 5 bases from V and 5 bases from J, with 17 bases in between. Germline CDR1 is DFQATT and CDR2 is SNEGSKA (reference sequence). The CDR3 DNA reads TGCAGTGCTCAAACGGCGGACTCTGGAGATACGCAGTATTTT. Translation: CSAQTADSGDTQYF.

V usage is TRBV20-1 and J usage is TRBJ1-5; D is ambiguous. From germline, CDR1 is DFQATT and CDR2 SNEGSKA (reference sequence). CDR3 length: 12 residues. V lost 3 bases and J 7 bases, leaving 10 bases between the germline ends. The CDR3 reads CSASVGEQPQHF. CDR3 nucleotide sequence: TGCAGTGCTAGCGTGGGTGAGCAGCCCCAGCATTTT.

The V and J genes are TRBV6-1 and TRBJ2-2; D unresolved. CDR3 length: 14 amino acids. CDR1 is MNHNS, CDR2 SASEGT, per germline. V was cut by 6 bases and J by 7 bases, with 15 bases left in between. The CDR3 coding sequence is TGTGCCAGCAGGCAGAGGAACGCCAACGGGGAGCTGTTTTTT. Amino acids: CASRQRNANGELFF.

Concerning this clonotype: The junction does not match germline at one end; this may be a read error. This rearrangement joins TRBV13 to TRBJ2-3; TRBD2 might be the D (7 bases). In germline, CDR1 is PRHDT, CDR2 FYEKMQ (reference sequence). The CDR3 is 17 residues long. The DNA for the CDR3 is TGTGCCGGCAGCGCCCTTTGGGCGGGGGCCCTGCAAGATACGCAGTATTTT. The encoded protein is CAGSALWAGALQDTQYF. The full variable domain, in which reference TRBV13 and TRBJ2-3 provide the parts outside the CDR3, is AAGVIQSPRHLIKEKRETATLKCYPIPRHDTVYWYQQGPGQDPQFLISFYEKMQSDKGSIPDRFSAQQFSDYHSELNMSSLELGDSALYFCAGSALWAGALQDTQYFGPGTRLTVL.

This clonotype showed up just once. A read error may account for a junction end that differs from germline. V and J are TRBV7-3 and TRBJ2-4; D unresolved. The DNA end is a closer match to TRBJ2-7, so the J assignment may be wrong. The V gene's germline CDR1 is SGHTA and CDR2 FQGTGA. The CDR3 is made up of 12 amino acids. CDR3 sequence (DNA): TGTCCCAGCAGCCCTGATGGATACGAGCAGTACTTC. Its translation: CPSSPDGYEQYF.

The rearrangement joins TRBV15 to TRBJ2-5; D might be TRBD2 (6 bases). V was clipped by 0 bases and J by 6 bases, with 11 bases between them. The germline V gene encodes CDR1 LNHNV and CDR2 YYDKDF (reference sequence). The CDR3 is made up of 14 amino acids. CDR3 DNA sequence: TGTGCCACCAGCAGAGATGGGGGGATACAGACCCAGTACTTC. Encoded protein: CATSRDGGIQTQYF.

The rearrangement uses TRBV7-2 and TRBJ2-5, with TRBD1 matching over 9 bases. V gave up 1 base and J gave up 7 bases; unmatched junction bases: 4. From germline, CDR1 is SGHTA and CDR2 FQGNSA. This CDR3 contains 14 residues. Here the CDR3 reads CASSLDRGLVTQYF. Written as DNA, the CDR3 is TGTGCCAGCAGCTTAGACAGGGGGCTGGTGACCCAGTACTTC.

This clonotype turned up a few times. This rearrangement joins TRBV29-1 to TRBJ2-1; the D gene is possibly TRBD2 (6 bases). V lost 6 bases and J lost 7, with 13 bases in between. The CDR3 extends over 12 amino acids. Germline lookup yields CDR1 SQVTM and CDR2 ANQGSEA. In nucleotides, the CDR3 is TGCAGCGTCCACCTAGCGCGAAATGAGCAGTTCTTC. Translated: CSVHLARNEQFF.

The sample holds a few counts of this clonotype. The rearrangement joins TRBV5-1 to TRBJ2-7; TRBD1 matches at 8 bases. Germline CDR1 and CDR2: SGHRS and YFSETQ. V gave up 1 base and J gave up 2 bases; unmatched junction bases: 5. The CDR3 loop spans 15 amino acids. CDR3 nucleotides: TGCGCCAGCAGCTTGTATAGACAGGGGCCCTACGAGCAGTACTTC. Amino acid sequence: CASSLYRQGPYEQYF. The whole variable domain, remainder taken from reference TRBV5-1 and TRBJ2-7, is KAGVTQTPRYLIKTRGQQVTLSCSPISGHRSVSWYQQTPGQGLQFLFEYFSETQRNKGNFPGRFSGRQFSNSRSEMNVSTLELGDSALYLCASSLYRQGPYEQYFGPGTRLTVT.

This clonotype has a handful of counts. The chain carries TRBV20-1 and TRBJ2-3, with 7 bases lining up with TRBD2. The germline CDR1 and CDR2 sequences are DFQATT and SNEGSKA (reference sequence). This CDR3 spans 15 amino acids. J lost 2 bases, V lost 8 bases, and 13 bases had no gene match. The CDR3 bases are TGCAGTATCCCAAAAACTAGCGAATACACAGATACGCAGTATTTT. Translating it yields CSIPKTSEYTDTQYF.

The gene calls are TRBV6-1 and TRBJ2-2; 11 positions agree with TRBD1. In germline, CDR1 is MNHNS, CDR2 SASEGT. CDR3 length: 13 amino acids. J was trimmed by 5 bases and V by 8 bases; bases with no gene match: 1. CDR3 region: CASRDRGTGELFF. The CDR3 DNA sequence: TGTGCCAGCCGGGACAGGGGGACCGGGGAGCTGTTTTTT.